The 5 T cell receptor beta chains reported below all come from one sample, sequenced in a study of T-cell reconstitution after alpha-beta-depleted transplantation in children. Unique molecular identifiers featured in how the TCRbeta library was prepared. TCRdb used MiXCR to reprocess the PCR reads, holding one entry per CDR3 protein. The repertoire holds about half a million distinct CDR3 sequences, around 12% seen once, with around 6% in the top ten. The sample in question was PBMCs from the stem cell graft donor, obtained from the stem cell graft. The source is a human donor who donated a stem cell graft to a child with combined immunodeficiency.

CDR3 coding DNA: TGTGCCAGCTCAGACGAAGGGACGCAAGAGACCCAGTACTTC. Residues: CASSDEGTQETQYF. The J gene is TRBJ2-5, the V gene TRBV18; D possibly uses TRBD1 or TRBD2 (5 bases each). Trimming pared 5 bases from V and 2 bases from J, leaving 12 bases between. The CDR3 runs 14 residues. Per germline, CDR1 KGHSH and CDR2 LQKENI.

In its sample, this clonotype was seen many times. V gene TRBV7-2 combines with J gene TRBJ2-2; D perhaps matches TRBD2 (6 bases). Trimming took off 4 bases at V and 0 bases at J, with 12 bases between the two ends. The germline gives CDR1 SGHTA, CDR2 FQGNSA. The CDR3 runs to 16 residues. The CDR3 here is CASSSEGNANTGELFF. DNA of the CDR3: TGTGCCAGCAGCTCGGAGGGAAACGCGAACACCGGGGAGCTGTTTTTT.

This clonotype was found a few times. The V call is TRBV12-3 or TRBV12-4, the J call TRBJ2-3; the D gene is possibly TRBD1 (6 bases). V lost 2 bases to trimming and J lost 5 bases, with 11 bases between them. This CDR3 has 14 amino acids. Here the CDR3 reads CASSLRGWEDTQYF. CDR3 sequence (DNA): TGTGCCAGCAGTTTAAGGGGGTGGGAAGATACGCAGTATTTT.

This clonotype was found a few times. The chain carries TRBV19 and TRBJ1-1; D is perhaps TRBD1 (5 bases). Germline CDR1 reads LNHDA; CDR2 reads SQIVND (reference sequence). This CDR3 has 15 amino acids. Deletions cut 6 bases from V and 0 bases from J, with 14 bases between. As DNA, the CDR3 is TGTGCCAGTAGATCCGGACAATACATGAACACTGAAGCTTTCTTT. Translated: CASRSGQYMNTEAFF.

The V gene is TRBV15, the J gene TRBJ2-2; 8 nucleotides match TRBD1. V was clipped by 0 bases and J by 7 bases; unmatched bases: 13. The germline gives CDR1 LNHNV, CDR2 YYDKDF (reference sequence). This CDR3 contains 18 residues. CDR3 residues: CATSRDQDREVGIGELFF. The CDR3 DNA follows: TGTGCCACCAGCAGAGATCAGGACAGGGAGGTTGGAATCGGGGAGCTGTTTTTT.